Listed below are T cell receptor beta chains from one sample, sequenced in a study of beta chain features in type 1 diabetes. Only in-frame clones appear in the TCRdb table, and some are missing; sequencing was by immunoSEQ multiplex PCR. The sample has under 300,000 clones; roughly 13% are singletons. What was sequenced was naive CD4+ T cells from blood. Receptors were obtained from a man aged 30-40 years with type 1 diabetes. CDR3s leave out the opening cysteine and the closing phenylalanine or tryptophan.

J gene	V gene	CDR3 protein
TRBJ2-7	TRBV5-1	ASSPQGLEQY
TRBJ2-5	TRBV6-6	ASASGGTKETQY
TRBJ2-5	TRBV5-1	ASSLGLAAQETQY
TRBJ2-3	TRBV5-1	ASSLRGTDTQY
TRBJ2-5	TRBV7-2	ASSLAPAGPQETQY
TRBJ2-7	TRBV30	AWSLTGSYEQY
TRBJ1-6	TRBV6-1	ASSESSYNSPLH
TRBJ2-5	TRBV5-1	ASSFRDSRQETQY
TRBJ2-5	TRBV14	ATLMGALDQETQY
TRBJ2-3	TRBV2	ASRGSGGAVDTQY
TRBJ2-2	TRBV5-1	ASSTGQGGGELF
TRBJ1-2	TRBV4-1	ASSQRDRSPDGYT
TRBJ2-3	TRBV27	ASSLTGVRDTQY
TRBJ2-2	TRBV7-2	ASSFPLAGGRTGELF
TRBJ2-4	TRBV6-6	ASSYSRTTKNIQY
TRBJ2-3	TRBV23-1	ASSQSRLKGISREGTQY
TRBJ2-2	TRBV5-6	ASSSWGSGYTGELF
TRBJ2-1	TRBV7-2	ASSYGVVFSYNEQF
TRBJ2-7	TRBV5-6	ASSWRDRGYEQY
TRBJ2-4	TRBV9	ASSVTGTGNIQY
TRBJ1-3	TRBV4-2	ASSPGTGPRDGNTIY
TRBJ1-5	TRBV30	AWSRDSSNQPQH
TRBJ1-1	TRBV5-1	ASSLVRRLNTEAF
TRBJ2-5	TRBV29-1	SAEGEQETQY
TRBJ1-1	TRBV5-1	ASSLGTVYTEAF
TRBJ1-2	TRBV6-5	ASSYSPGATNYGYT
TRBJ2-3	TRBV10-3	AIREGTRTDTQY
TRBJ2-7	TRBV7-9	ASSRSGSSYEQY
TRBJ2-1	TRBV11-2	ASSLSGANLYNEQF
TRBJ1-1	TRBV5-4	ASSWGQGATEAF
TRBJ2-5	TRBV18	ASSPPGLGSETQY
TRBJ2-3	TRBV7-2	ASSFRESDTQY
TRBJ2-1	TRBV29-1	SVERGMYNEQF
TRBJ2-7	TRBV29-1	SARGGNEQY
TRBJ2-1	TRBV6-5	ATSRGSKSYNEQF
TRBJ2-1	TRBV6-5	ASTPSGSSYNEQF
TRBJ2-1	TRBV9	ASSVAALSRGRNEQF
TRBJ2-3	TRBV5-4	ASSEISTDTQY
TRBJ2-7	TRBV29-1	SVTGRVGTMYEQY
TRBJ1-6	TRBV9	ASSVSSDNYNSPLH
TRBJ1-5	TRBV15	ATSRGTGVSNQPQH
TRBJ1-1	TRBV28	ASSEVVTEAF
TRBJ2-7	TRBV25-1	ASSSRTGISYEQY
TRBJ2-1	TRBV6-5	ASSFDRFGDNEQF
TRBJ2-3	TRBV6-1	ASSLLAFTDTQY
TRBJ1-2	TRBV5-1	ASSLASGARGYT
TRBJ2-7	TRBV23-1	ASSHRPHGAITGVTYEQY
TRBJ2-5	TRBV5-1	ASSLGGGDEETQY